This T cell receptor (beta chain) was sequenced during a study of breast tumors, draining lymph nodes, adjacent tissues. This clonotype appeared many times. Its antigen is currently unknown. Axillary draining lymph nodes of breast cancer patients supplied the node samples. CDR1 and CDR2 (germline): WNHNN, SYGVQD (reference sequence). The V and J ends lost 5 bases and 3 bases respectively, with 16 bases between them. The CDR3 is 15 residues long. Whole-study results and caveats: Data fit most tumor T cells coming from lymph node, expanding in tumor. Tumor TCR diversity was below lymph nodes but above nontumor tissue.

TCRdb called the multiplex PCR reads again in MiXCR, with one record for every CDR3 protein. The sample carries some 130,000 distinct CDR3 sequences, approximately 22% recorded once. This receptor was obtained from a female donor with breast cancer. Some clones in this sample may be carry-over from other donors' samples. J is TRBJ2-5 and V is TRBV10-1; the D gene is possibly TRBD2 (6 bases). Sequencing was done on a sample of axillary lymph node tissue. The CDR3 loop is CASSRGTAGEETQYF. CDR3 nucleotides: TGCGCCAGCAGTCGGGGGACCGCTGGGGAAGAGACCCAGTACTTC.